This T cell receptor beta chain was retrieved from a study of blood T cell repertoires in COVID-19. CDR1 and CDR2 from the germline V gene are SQVTM and ANQGSEA. Trimming cost V 2 bases and J 3 bases; bases outside gene matches: 11. This CDR3 has 17 amino acids. Measured with immunoSEQ multiplex PCR; TCRdb has only the in-frame clones, and not every one. The top ten hold roughly 1.2% of the sample, which has about 300,000 clones, 80% to 90% seen once. This clone was observed a single time. This TCR was recovered from a woman between 50 and 59 years old with acute or convalescent COVID-19. This chain links TRBV29-1 with TRBJ2-1; TRBD1 aligns across 9 bases. Sequences were obtained from peripheral blood. The CDR3 here is CSVERSYGTGYYNEQFF. The DNA of the CDR3 is TGCAGCGTTGAAAGGTCCTACGGGACAGGGTACTACAATGAGCAGTTCTTC.